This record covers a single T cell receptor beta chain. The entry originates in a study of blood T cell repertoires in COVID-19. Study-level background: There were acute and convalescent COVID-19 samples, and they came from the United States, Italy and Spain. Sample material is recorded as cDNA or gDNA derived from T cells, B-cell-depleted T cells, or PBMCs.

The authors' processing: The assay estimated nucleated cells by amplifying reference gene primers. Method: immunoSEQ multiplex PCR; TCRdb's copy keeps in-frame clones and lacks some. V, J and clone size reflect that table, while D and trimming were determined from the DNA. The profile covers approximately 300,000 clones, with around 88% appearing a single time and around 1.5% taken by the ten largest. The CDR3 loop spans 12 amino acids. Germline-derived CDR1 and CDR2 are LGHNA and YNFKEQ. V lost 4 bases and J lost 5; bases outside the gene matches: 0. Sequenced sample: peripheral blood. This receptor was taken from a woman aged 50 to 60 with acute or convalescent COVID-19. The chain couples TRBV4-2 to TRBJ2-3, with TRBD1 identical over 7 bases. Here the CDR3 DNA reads TGTGCCAGCAGCCCAGGGGGAGATACGCAGTATTTT. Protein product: CASSPGGDTQYF.